This TCR beta chain was found in a study of T cells in Graves' hyperthyroidism and ophthalmopathy. The wider study: Peripheral blood was taken when the disease was first diagnosed, before any treatment began.

There are many counts of this clonotype. Its target is unknown. Regarding the study as a whole: From stable hyperthyroidism, ophthalmopathy was separated by a 13 V-J model. Among clonotypes expanded in thyroid above 0.001, most were also found in blood.

The length of the CDR3 is 14 residues. Trimming cost V 5 bases and J 4 bases; bases outside gene matches: 7. Germline V CDR1 and CDR2: MNHEY, SMNVEV (reference sequence). Around 9.9 ml of fresh peripheral blood supplied the PBMCs. RNA transcripts were the template for amplifying TCR beta CDR3 regions. The HTBI primer set was used in a first-round RT-PCR of the TCR CDR3. TCRdb reanalysed the multiplex PCR reads using MiXCR and keeps one entry per CDR3 protein. The sample shows 400,000 to 550,000 distinct CDR3 sequences, around 24% of them seen only once. This chain joins TRBV27 and TRBJ2-7; 8 bases are a match to TRBD1. Sequencing was performed on blood. The sequence was obtained from a woman in her twenties or thirties with Graves' ophthalmopathy. The CDR3 DNA sequence: TGTGCCAGCAGTGAATCGGACAGGGTGTACGAGCAGTACTTC. Translation: CASSESDRVYEQYF.